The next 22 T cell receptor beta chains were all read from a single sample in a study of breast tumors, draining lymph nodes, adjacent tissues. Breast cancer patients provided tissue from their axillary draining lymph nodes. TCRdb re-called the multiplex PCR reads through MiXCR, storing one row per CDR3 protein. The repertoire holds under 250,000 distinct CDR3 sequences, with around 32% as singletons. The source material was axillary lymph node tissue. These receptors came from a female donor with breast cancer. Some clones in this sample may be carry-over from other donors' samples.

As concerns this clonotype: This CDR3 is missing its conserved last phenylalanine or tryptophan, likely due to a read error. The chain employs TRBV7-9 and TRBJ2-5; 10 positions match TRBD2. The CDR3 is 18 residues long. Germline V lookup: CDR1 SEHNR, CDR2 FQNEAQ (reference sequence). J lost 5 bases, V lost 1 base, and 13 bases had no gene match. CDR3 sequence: CASSLVRGVTSGKETQYL. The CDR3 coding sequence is TGTGCCAGCAGCTTAGTAAGGGGGGTAACTAGCGGGAAGGAGACCCAGTACCTC.

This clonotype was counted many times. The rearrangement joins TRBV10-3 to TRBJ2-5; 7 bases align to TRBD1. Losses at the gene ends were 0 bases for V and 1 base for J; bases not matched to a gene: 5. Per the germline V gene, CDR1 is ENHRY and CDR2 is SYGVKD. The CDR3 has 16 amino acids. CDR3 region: CAISESSAGGQETQYF. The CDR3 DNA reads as TGTGCCATCAGTGAGTCGTCGGCAGGGGGCCAAGAGACCCAGTACTTC.

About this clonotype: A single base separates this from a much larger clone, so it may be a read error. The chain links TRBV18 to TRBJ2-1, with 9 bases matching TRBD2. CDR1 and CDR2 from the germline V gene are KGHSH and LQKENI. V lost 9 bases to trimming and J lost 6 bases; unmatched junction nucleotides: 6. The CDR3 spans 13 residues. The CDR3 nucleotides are TGTGCCAGTTGCGGCGGGAGGGGCAATGAGCAGTTCTTC. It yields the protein CASCGGRGNEQFF.

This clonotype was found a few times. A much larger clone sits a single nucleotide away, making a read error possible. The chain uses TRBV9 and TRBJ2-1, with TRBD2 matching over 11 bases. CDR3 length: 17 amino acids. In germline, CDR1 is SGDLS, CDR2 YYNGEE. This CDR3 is CASSTKWTSGYYTEQFF. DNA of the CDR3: TGTGCCAGCAGCACGAAATGGACTAGCGGGTACTACACTGAGCAGTTCTTC.

CDR3 region: CAIRDRAGTGELFF. Here the CDR3 DNA reads TGTGCCATCAGGGACAGGGCGGGCACCGGGGAGCTGTTTTTT. The gene calls are TRBV10-3 and TRBJ2-2; TRBD1 agrees at 8 bases. CDR1 is ENHRY and CDR2 is SYGVKD in the germline V gene. The CDR3 has 14 residues. The J segment lost 4 bases and the V segment lost 6 bases, leaving 4 bases of the junction unmatched.

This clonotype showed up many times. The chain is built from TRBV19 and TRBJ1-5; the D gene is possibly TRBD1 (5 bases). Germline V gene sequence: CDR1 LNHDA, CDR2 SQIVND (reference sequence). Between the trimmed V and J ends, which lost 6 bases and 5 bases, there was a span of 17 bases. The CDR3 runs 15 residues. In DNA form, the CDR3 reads TGTGCCAGTAGGGGCGGCAGGGCACTTTATCAGCCCCAGCATTTT. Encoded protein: CASRGGRALYQPQHF. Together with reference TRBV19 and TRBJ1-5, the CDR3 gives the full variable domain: DGGITQSPKYLFRKEGQNVTLSCEQNLNHDAMYWYRQDPGQGLRLIYYSQIVNDFQKGDIAEGYSVSREKKESFPLTVTSAQKNPTAFYLCASRGGRALYQPQHFGDGTRLSIL.

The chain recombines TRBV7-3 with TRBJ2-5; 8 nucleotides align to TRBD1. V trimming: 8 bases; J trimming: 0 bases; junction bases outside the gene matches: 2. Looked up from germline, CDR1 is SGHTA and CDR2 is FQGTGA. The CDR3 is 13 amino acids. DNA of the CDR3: TGTGCCAGCTGGGACAGGAACCAAGAGACCCAGTACTTC. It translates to CASWDRNQETQYF.

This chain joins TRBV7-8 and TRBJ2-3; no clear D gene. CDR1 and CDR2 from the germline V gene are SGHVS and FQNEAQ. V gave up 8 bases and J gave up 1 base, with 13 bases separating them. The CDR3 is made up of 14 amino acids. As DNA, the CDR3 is TGTGCCAGCCATTTATCAACCCGCACAGATACGCAGTATTTT. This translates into CASHLSTRTDTQYF.

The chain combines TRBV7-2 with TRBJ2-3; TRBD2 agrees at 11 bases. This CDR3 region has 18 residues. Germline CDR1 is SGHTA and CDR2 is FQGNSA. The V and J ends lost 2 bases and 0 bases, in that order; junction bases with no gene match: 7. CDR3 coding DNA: TGTGCCAGCAGCTTATCTAGCGGGAGGACGGCTAGCACAGATACGCAGTATTTT. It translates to CASSLSSGRTASTDTQYF.

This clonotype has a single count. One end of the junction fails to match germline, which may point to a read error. CDR3 DNA sequence: TGTGCCAGCAGTTCGACAGCCTTTGGCTGCACCTTC. Translation: CASSSTAFGCTF. The chain is built from TRBV28 and TRBJ1-2; maybe TRBD1 (5 bases). The CDR3 has 12 residues. CDR1 and CDR2 (germline): MDHEN, SYDVKM.

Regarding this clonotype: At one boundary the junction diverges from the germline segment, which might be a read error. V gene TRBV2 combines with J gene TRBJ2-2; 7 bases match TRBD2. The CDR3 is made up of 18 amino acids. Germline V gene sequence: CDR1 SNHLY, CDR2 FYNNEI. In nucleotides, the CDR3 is TGTGCCAGCAGTGAATGGTCCGGGGCTAGCGGAGACACCGGGGAGCTCTTTTTT. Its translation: CASSEWSGASGDTGELFF.

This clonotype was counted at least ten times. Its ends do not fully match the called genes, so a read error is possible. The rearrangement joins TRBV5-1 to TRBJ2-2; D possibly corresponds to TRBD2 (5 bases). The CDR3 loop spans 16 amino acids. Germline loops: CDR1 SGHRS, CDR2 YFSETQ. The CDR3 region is CASSLGTLVHTEELFF. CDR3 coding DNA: TGCGCCAGCAGCTTGGGGACTTTGGTACACACCGAGGAGCTGTTTTTT.

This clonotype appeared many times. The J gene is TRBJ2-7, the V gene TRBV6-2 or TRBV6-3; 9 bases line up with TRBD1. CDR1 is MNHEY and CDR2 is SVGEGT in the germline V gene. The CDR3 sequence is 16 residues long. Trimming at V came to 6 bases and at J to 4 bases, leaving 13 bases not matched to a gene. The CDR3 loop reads CASSQTRRDRAYEQYF. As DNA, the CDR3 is TGTGCCAGCAGCCAAACCCGCCGGGACAGGGCATACGAGCAGTACTTC.

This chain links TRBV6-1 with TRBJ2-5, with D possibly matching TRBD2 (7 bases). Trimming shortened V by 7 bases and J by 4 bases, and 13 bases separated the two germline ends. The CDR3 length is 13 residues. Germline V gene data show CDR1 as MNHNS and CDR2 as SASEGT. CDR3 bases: TGTGCCAGCAAAAACGGGGGGCTAGAGACCCAGTACTTC. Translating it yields CASKNGGLETQYF.

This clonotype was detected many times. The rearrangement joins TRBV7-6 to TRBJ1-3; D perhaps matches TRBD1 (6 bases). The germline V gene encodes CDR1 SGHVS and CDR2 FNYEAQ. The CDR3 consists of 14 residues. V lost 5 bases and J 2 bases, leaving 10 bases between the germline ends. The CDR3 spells CASSVRGTGNTIYF. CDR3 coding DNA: TGTGCCAGCAGCGTCAGGGGAACTGGAAACACCATATATTTT.

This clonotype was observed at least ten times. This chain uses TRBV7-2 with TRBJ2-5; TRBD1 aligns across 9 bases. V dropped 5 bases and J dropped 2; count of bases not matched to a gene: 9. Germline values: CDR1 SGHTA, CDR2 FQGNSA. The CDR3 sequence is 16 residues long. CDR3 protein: CASSPGRDRVQETQYF. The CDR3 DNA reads TGTGCCAGCAGCCCTGGGAGGGACAGGGTTCAAGAGACCCAGTACTTC.

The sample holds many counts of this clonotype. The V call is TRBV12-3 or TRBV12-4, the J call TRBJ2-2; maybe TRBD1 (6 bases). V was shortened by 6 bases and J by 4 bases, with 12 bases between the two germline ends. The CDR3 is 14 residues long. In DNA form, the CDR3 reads TGTGCCAGCAGCCAAAACAGGGCCACCGGGGAGCTGTTTTTT. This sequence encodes CASSQNRATGELFF.

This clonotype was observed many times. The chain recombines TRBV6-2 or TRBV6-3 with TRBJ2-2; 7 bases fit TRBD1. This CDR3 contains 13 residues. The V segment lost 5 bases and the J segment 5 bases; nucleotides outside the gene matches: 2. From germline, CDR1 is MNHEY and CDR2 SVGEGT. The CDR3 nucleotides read TGTGCCAGCAGTGACAGGGTGACCGGGGAGCTGTTTTTT. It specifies CASSDRVTGELFF.

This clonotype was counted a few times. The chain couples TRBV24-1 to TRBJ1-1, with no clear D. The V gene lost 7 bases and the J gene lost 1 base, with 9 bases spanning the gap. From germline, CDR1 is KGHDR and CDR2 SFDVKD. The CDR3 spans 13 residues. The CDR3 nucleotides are TGTGCCACCAGACAACAGCAGAACACTGAAGCTTTCTTT. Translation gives CATRQQQNTEAFF.

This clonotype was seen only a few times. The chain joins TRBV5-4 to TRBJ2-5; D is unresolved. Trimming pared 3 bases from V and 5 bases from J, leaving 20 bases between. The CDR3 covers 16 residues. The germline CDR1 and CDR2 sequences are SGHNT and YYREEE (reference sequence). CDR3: CASSSIGPTLGETQYF. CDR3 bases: TGTGCCAGCAGCTCTATTGGACCGACTCTAGGGGAGACCCAGTACTTC.

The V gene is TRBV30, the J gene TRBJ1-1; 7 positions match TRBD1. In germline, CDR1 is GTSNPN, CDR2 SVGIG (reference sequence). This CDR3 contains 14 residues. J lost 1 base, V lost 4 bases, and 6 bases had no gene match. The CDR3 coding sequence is TGTGCCTGGAATAGGGACAGACAGAACACTGAAGCTTTCTTT. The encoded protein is CAWNRDRQNTEAFF. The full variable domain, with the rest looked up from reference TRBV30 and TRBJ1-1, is SQTIHQWPATLVQPVGSPLSLECTVEGTSNPNLYWYRQAAGRGLQLLFYSVGIGQISSEVPQNLSASRPQDRQFILSSKKLLLSDSGFYLCAWNRDRQNTEAFFGQGTRLTVV.

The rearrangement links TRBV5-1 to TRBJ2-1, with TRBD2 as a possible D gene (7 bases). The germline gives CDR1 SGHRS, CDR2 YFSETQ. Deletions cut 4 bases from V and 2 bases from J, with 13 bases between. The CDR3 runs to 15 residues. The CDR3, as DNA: TGCGCCAGCAGCCTGGGGGGGCCCACCTACAATGAGCAGTTCTTC. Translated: CASSLGGPTYNEQFF.